A single sample is the source of the 30 T cell receptor beta chains below, sequenced in a study of cytotoxic CD8 clonotypes in ibrutinib-treated CLL. Using immunoSEQ multiplex PCR, the repertoire was profiled, and TCRdb retains in-frame clones only, with some absent. The data contain roughly 180,000 clones, approximately 80% of them singletons. Here the sequenced sample was PBMCs, taken after 24 months of ibrutinib treatment. These receptors were taken from a human donor with chronic lymphocytic leukemia.

Here the CDR3 reads CASSLDGQGRFHEQYF. As DNA, the CDR3 is TGTGCCAGCAGCTTGGACGGACAGGGCCGTTTCCACGAGCAGTACTTC. J is TRBJ2-7 and V is TRBV5-6, with 8 bases lining up with TRBD1. The CDR3 totals 16 residues. V lost 0 bases to trimming and J lost 5 bases; unmatched junction nucleotides: 10. The germline gives CDR1 SGHDT, CDR2 YYEEEE.

This chain joins TRBV6-5 and TRBJ1-2; D is ambiguous. V shed 5 bases and J shed 8 bases, with 21 bases lying between them. Germline V gene data show CDR1 as MNHEY and CDR2 as SVGAGI. This CDR3 has 15 residues. Here the CDR3 DNA reads TGTGCCAGCAGTCCGGACTCCAGCTCGATAGACGGCTACACCTTC. This codes for CASSPDSSSIDGYTF.

The chain combines TRBV5-1 with TRBJ2-5, with unresolved D. From germline, CDR1 is SGHRS and CDR2 YFSETQ. This CDR3 is 16 amino acids long. The V gene lost 0 bases and the J gene lost 0 bases, with 12 bases spanning the gap. CDR3 residues: CASSLGYAGYQETQYF. CDR3 DNA: TGCGCCAGCAGCTTGGGATACGCCGGGTACCAAGAGACCCAGTACTTC.

This clone was observed a few times. The chain recombines TRBV30 with TRBJ1-1; D call uncertain. From germline, CDR1 is GTSNPN and CDR2 SVGIG (reference sequence). The length of the CDR3 is 12 residues. Trimming pared 0 bases from V and 7 bases from J, leaving 9 bases between. DNA of the CDR3: TGTGCCTGGAGTGTAAACCCCGATGAAGCTTTCTTT. Translation gives CAWSVNPDEAFF.

The rearrangement joins TRBV6-1 to TRBJ1-2; tentative D call: TRBD1 (6 bases). Germline V gene sequence: CDR1 MNHNS, CDR2 SASEGT. The germline V and J ends were trimmed by 1 base and 3 bases, with 12 bases remaining between them. The CDR3 runs to 15 residues. In nucleotides, the CDR3 is TGTGCCAGCAGTGAAGAGCGTGCAGGGGACTATGGCTACACCTTC. Its translation is CASSEERAGDYGYTF.

The chain is built from TRBV5-1 and TRBJ1-5; 9 positions match TRBD1. This CDR3 has 15 residues. V shed 4 bases and J 1 base; nucleotides not matched to a gene: 3. Per the germline V gene, CDR1 is SGHRS and CDR2 is YFSETQ. The CDR3 sequence: CASSPGQGSNQPQHF. DNA of the CDR3: TGCGCCAGCAGCCCGGGACAGGGCAGCAATCAGCCCCAGCATTTT.

In nucleotides, the CDR3 is TGTGCCAGCAGTGACAGGGACTCGGATGGCTACACCTTC. This encodes CASSDRDSDGYTF. The V gene is TRBV6-4, the J gene TRBJ1-2, with D possibly being TRBD1 (5 bases). This CDR3 region has 13 residues. CDR1 MRHNA and CDR2 SNTAGT come from the germline V gene. Trimming left V 2 bases short and J 6 bases short, with 10 bases between.

This clone has only one observation. This chain uses TRBV10-3 with TRBJ2-1; either TRBD1 or TRBD2 may supply D (5 bases each). Germline values: CDR1 ENHRY, CDR2 SYGVKD. The CDR3 loop spans 15 amino acids. V dropped 6 bases and J dropped 7 bases, with 19 bases sitting between them. The CDR3: CAISDGRLGENEQFF. The DNA for the CDR3 is TGTGCCATCAGCGATGGACGTTTAGGGGAGAATGAGCAGTTCTTC.

This chain uses TRBV6-5 with TRBJ1-5; perhaps TRBD1 as D (6 bases). This CDR3 spans 14 amino acids. Deletions cut 8 bases from V and 9 bases from J, with 20 bases between. The germline V gene has CDR1 MNHEY and CDR2 SVGAGI. CDR3: CASAKGGTRGPQHF. The DNA for the CDR3 is TGTGCCAGCGCCAAGGGAGGGACCAGGGGGCCCCAGCATTTT.

The gene calls are TRBV7-2 and TRBJ2-5; D is possibly TRBD2 (6 bases). Deletions cut 3 bases from V and 4 bases from J, with 15 bases between. Germline-derived CDR1 and CDR2 are SGHTA and FQGNSA. The CDR3 covers 15 residues. CDR3 in amino acids: CASSLRRMGGETQYF. The CDR3 bases are TGTGCCAGCAGCTTGCGGAGGATGGGGGGAGAGACCCAGTACTTC.

Written as DNA, the CDR3 is TGTGCCAGCAGCACCACCTCCGGGGAGCTGTTTTTT. Translation: CASSTTSGELFF. The chain employs TRBV11-2 and TRBJ2-2; no firm D call. CDR1 SGHAT and CDR2 FQNNGV come from the germline V gene. This CDR3 region has 12 residues. The germline V and J ends were trimmed by 5 bases and 6 bases, with 7 bases remaining between them. The variable domain in full, completed from reference TRBV11-2 and TRBJ2-2, reads EAGVAQSPRYKIIEKRQSVAFWCNPISGHATLYWYQQILGQGPKLLIQFQNNGVVDDSQLPKDRFSAERLKGVDSTLKIQPAKLEDSAVYLCASSTTSGELFFGEGSRLTVL.

The chain links TRBV4-1 to TRBJ1-1; D is uncertain. Trimming left V 1 base short and J 2 bases short, with 5 bases between. CDR1 is MGHRA and CDR2 is YSYEKL in the germline V gene. This CDR3 is 13 amino acids long. The CDR3 region is CASSQGGNTEAFF. CDR3 coding DNA: TGCGCCAGCAGCCAAGGGGGTAACACTGAAGCTTTCTTT.

This chain links TRBV5-1 with TRBJ2-5; D not resolved. CDR1 is SGHRS and CDR2 is YFSETQ in the germline V gene. Trimming cost V 4 bases and J 5 bases, with 21 bases left between them. The length of the CDR3 is 16 residues. CDR3 coding DNA: TGCGCCAGCAGCCATACCGGCCCGCAACTCGGCGAGACCCAGTACTTC. Translation: CASSHTGPQLGETQYF.

The chain is built from TRBV5-4 and TRBJ2-5, with 7 bases matching TRBD2. V lost 1 base and J lost 5; bases outside the gene matches: 5. The germline CDR1 and CDR2 sequences are SGHNT and YYREEE (reference sequence). The length of the CDR3 is 14 residues. CDR3 nucleotide sequence: TGTGCCAGCAGCTTGAGGCGGGAGAGGGAGACCCAGTACTTC. Amino acid sequence: CASSLRRERETQYF.

This sequence joins TRBV5-1 and TRBJ1-1; TRBD1 matches at 9 bases. From germline, CDR1 is SGHRS and CDR2 YFSETQ. Unmatched junction bases numbered 9, after V lost 4 bases and J lost 5 bases. There are 15 residues in the CDR3. CDR3 sequence: CASSAPQGAGTEAFF. CDR3 DNA sequence: TGCGCCAGCAGCGCACCACAGGGGGCCGGGACTGAAGCTTTCTTT.

The V gene is TRBV7-2, the J gene TRBJ2-3; possibly TRBD2 for D (6 bases). V lost 0 bases to trimming and J lost 6 bases, with 13 bases between them. CDR3 length equals 15 residues. The germline V gene has CDR1 SGHTA and CDR2 FQGNSA. DNA for the CDR3: TGTGCCAGCAGCTTAGCGGCGGGGTTAGGGGATACGCAGTATTTT. This sequence encodes CASSLAAGLGDTQYF. The full variable domain, completed using reference TRBV7-2 and TRBJ2-3, is GAGVSQSPSNKVTEKGKDVELRCDPISGHTALYWYRQSLGQGLEFLIYFQGNSAPDKSGLPSDRFSAERTGGSVSTLTIQRTQQEDSAVYLCASSLAAGLGDTQYFGPGTRLTVL.

The V gene is TRBV5-1, the J gene TRBJ1-2; a weak D match, TRBD1 (5 bases). In germline, CDR1 is SGHRS, CDR2 YFSETQ. The CDR3 has 12 amino acids. The ends were cut back, 4 bases at V and 4 bases at J, with 8 bases in the middle. The DNA of the CDR3 is TGCGCCAGCAGCGACAGCCTCTATGGCTACACCTTC. The encoded protein is CASSDSLYGYTF.

The chain uses TRBV5-8 and TRBJ2-2, with D perhaps matching TRBD1 (5 bases). The V end lost 4 bases, the J end lost 1 base, and 11 bases lay between the germline ends. Germline CDR1 SGHTS, CDR2 YDEGEE. The CDR3 has 15 residues. The CDR3 sequence is CASSPRGLNTGELFF. In DNA, the CDR3 is TGTGCCAGCAGCCCTAGGGGATTGAACACCGGGGAGCTGTTTTTT. Complete variable domain (other parts from reference TRBV5-8 and TRBJ2-2): EAGVTQSPTHLIKTRGQQATLRCSPISGHTSVYWYQQALGLGLQFLLWYDEGEERNRGNFPPRFSGRQFPNYSSELNVNALELEDSALYLCASSPRGLNTGELFFGEGSRLTVL.

The rearrangement links TRBV21-1 to TRBJ1-2. TRBV21-1 is labeled a pseudogene. The CDR3 length is 14 residues. This CDR3 is CASVGARRSGGYTF. DNA for the CDR3: TGTGCCAGCGTCGGGGCGCGCAGGAGTGGCGGCTACACCTTC.

The chain joins TRBV5-1 to TRBJ2-3, with 8 bases identical to TRBD2. Germline V gene sequence: CDR1 SGHRS, CDR2 YFSETQ. The CDR3 length is 18 residues. Trimming removed 0 bases from V and 1 base from J; junction bases left unmatched: 10. The CDR3 region is CASSLGPRGRGGTDTQYF. The CDR3 coding sequence is TGCGCCAGCAGCTTGGGCCCCCGCGGGCGGGGGGGCACAGATACGCAGTATTTT.

The rearrangement joins TRBV7-8 to TRBJ1-2; TRBD1 matches at 7 bases. CDR3 length equals 15 residues. Germline V gene lookup returns CDR1 SGHVS and CDR2 FQNEAQ. The J segment lost 5 bases and the V segment lost 6 bases, leaving 12 bases of the junction unmatched. The CDR3 protein is CASRGGDRDEYGYTF. CDR3 bases: TGTGCCAGCAGGGGGGGCGACAGGGATGAATATGGCTACACCTTC. The whole variable domain, filled in from reference TRBV7-8 and TRBJ1-2, reads GAGVSQSPRYKVAKRGQDVALRCDPISGHVSLFWYQQALGQGPEFLTYFQNEAQLDKSGLPSDRFFAERPEGSVSTLKIQRTQQEDSAVYLCASRGGDRDEYGYTFGSGTRLTVV.

The J gene is TRBJ2-1, the V gene TRBV18, with TRBD2 identical over 12 bases. J was trimmed by 0 bases and V by 3 bases; bases with no gene match: 3. This CDR3 has 17 residues. Germline assignment: CDR1 KGHSH and CDR2 LQKENI. The CDR3 DNA follows: TGTGCCAGCTCACCCACTAGCGGGAGGTACTCCTACAATGAGCAGTTCTTC. Its translation is CASSPTSGRYSYNEQFF.

This clone appeared a single time. The chain has TRBV11-2 and TRBJ1-2, with 11 positions matching TRBD1. Germline V lookup: CDR1 SGHAT, CDR2 FQNNGV. J was trimmed by 4 bases and V by 0 bases; bases with no gene match: 10. This CDR3 has 18 residues. CDR3 protein: CASSLDNAGTGGLYGYTF. CDR3 bases: TGTGCCAGCAGCTTAGATAACGCTGGGACAGGGGGGCTCTATGGCTACACCTTC.

V gene TRBV5-4 combines with J gene TRBJ1-5; D gene ambiguous. Germline CDR1 reads SGHNT; CDR2 reads YYREEE (reference sequence). V was clipped by 2 bases and J by 7 bases, with 7 bases between them. The CDR3 length is 12 residues. CDR3 coding DNA: TGTGCCAGCAGCTTCCCGGGACAGCCCCAGCATTTT. This encodes CASSFPGQPQHF.

The chain carries TRBV7-2 and TRBJ1-2, with D unresolved. V gave up 1 base and J gave up 3 bases, with 18 bases separating them. Germline loops: CDR1 SGHTA, CDR2 FQGNSA. The CDR3 consists of 17 residues. The CDR3, as DNA: TGTGCCAGCAGCTTAGAAGTTAGTCCACATCGCGACTATGGCTACACCTTC. Translating gives CASSLEVSPHRDYGYTF.

The chain combines TRBV4-3 with TRBJ2-2; D might be TRBD2 (6 bases). The length of the CDR3 is 17 residues. V gave up 4 bases and J gave up 4 bases, with 19 bases separating them. Germline values: CDR1 LGHNA, CDR2 YSLEER. CDR3 bases: TGCGCCAGCAGCCGAAGGAAGTCGGGAGTAGCCACCGGGGAGCTGTTTTTT. Amino acids: CASSRRKSGVATGELFF.

This chain uses TRBV4-2 with TRBJ1-1, with D possibly TRBD1 on 6 matching bases. This CDR3 has 15 amino acids. From germline, CDR1 is LGHNA and CDR2 YNFKEQ. Trimming left V 3 bases short and J 7 bases short, with 18 bases between. The CDR3 sequence is CASSQTGGQAYEAFF. The CDR3 nucleotides are TGTGCCAGCAGCCAGACTGGGGGGCAGGCCTATGAAGCTTTCTTT.

The V call is TRBV7-8, the J call TRBJ2-7; D tentatively fits TRBD1 or TRBD2 (5 bases each). The germline CDR1 and CDR2 sequences are SGHVS and FQNEAQ. This CDR3 region has 13 residues. The V and J ends lost 4 bases and 6 bases respectively, with 13 bases between them. CDR3 sequence (DNA): TGTGCCAGCAGCTACCAACGGGGCAGCGAGCAGTACTTC. Translated: CASSYQRGSEQYF.

V usage is TRBV5-6 and J usage is TRBJ1-6, with D tentatively TRBD1 (6 bases). CDR1 and CDR2 (germline): SGHDT, YYEEEE. CDR3 size: 16 residues. The ends were cut back, 4 bases at V and 8 bases at J, with 19 bases in the middle. In DNA form, the CDR3 reads TGTGCCAGCAGCGGACCATTGACAGGAGAGTATTCACCCCTCCACTTT. This encodes CASSGPLTGEYSPLHF.

The V call is TRBV19, the J call TRBJ1-1; D is perhaps TRBD1 (5 bases). Trimming pared 5 bases from V and 2 bases from J, leaving 12 bases between. Germline-derived CDR1 and CDR2 are LNHDA and SQIVND (reference sequence). CDR3 size: 14 residues. DNA of the CDR3: TGTGCCAGTAGTTTCAGGGAGGTTAACACTGAAGCTTTCTTT. Translating it yields CASSFREVNTEAFF.